This T cell receptor beta chain emerged from a study of beta chain features in type 1 diabetes. cDNA synthesis used the whole RNA isolate, giving expressed TCRB sequences. Data came from immunoSEQ multiplex PCR; TCRdb stores just in-frame clones and leaves some out. The data hold a few hundred thousand clones, with around 13% observed a single time. Looked up from germline, CDR1 is SEHNR and CDR2 is FQNEAQ (reference sequence). This CDR3 is built from 14 residues. Trimming removed 5 bases from V and 5 bases from J; junction bases left unmatched: 6. In its sample, this clone was seen once. The origin of this receptor is a man younger than 35 in good health. The sequenced material came from naive CD4+ T cells from blood. The chain employs TRBV7-9 and TRBJ1-5, with 7 bases lining up with TRBD1. This chain's CDR3 is CASSLLDRDQPQHF. The CDR3 DNA sequence: TGTGCCAGCAGCCTACTAGACAGGGATCAGCCCCAGCATTTT.